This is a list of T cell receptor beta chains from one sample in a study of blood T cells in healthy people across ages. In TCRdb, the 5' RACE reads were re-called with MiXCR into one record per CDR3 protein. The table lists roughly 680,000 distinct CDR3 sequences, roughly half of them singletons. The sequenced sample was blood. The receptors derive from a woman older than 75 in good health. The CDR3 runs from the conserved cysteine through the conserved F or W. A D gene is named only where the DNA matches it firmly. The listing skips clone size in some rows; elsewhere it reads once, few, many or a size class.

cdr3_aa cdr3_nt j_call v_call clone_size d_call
CASSYSGGGAGNEQFF TGTGCCAGCAGTTACTCGGGCGGGGGGGCCGGGAATGAGCAGTTCTTC TRBJ2-1 TRBV6-2/TRBV6-3 once TRBD2
CSARGDTLNTGELFF TGCAGTGCTAGGGGGGACACCCTGAACACCGGGGAGCTGTTTTTT TRBJ2-2 TRBV20-1 NA NA
CASSPGLGGYEQYF TGTGCCAGCAGCCCGGGACTAGGCGGTTACGAGCAGTACTTC TRBJ2-7 TRBV6-2/TRBV6-3 NA TRBD2
CATSRDGRNSNQPQHF TGTGCCACCAGCAGAGATGGACGGAATAGCAATCAGCCCCAGCATTTT TRBJ1-5 TRBV15 NA NA
CASSPGTSSEETQYF TGCGCCAGCAGCCCCGGGACTAGCAGTGAAGAGACCCAGTACTTC TRBJ2-5 TRBV5-1 few TRBD2
CARGTGEHWFF TGTGCTAGGGGAACAGGGGAGCATTGGTTCTTC TRBJ2-1 TRBV12-5 once TRBD1
CATSDPQGPSPYGYTF TGTGCCACCAGTGACCCACAGGGTCCTTCTCCCTATGGCTACACCTTC TRBJ1-2 TRBV24-1 NA NA
CASSQTSGYYEQYF TGTGCCAGCAGCCAAACTAGCGGCTACTACGAGCAGTACTTC TRBJ2-7 TRBV3-1 NA TRBD2
CSASPVSGGNTIYF TGCAGTGCTAGCCCCGTAAGCGGCGGCAACACCATATATTTT TRBJ1-3 TRBV20-1 NA NA
CASSLVTAEETQYF TGCGCCAGCAGCTTGGTAACCGCTGAAGAGACCCAGTACTTC TRBJ2-5 TRBV5-1 few NA
CSVRQTYNEQFF TGCAGCGTAAGACAAACCTACAATGAGCAGTTCTTC TRBJ2-1 TRBV29-1 NA NA
CASSRRGLQETQYF TGCGCCAGCAGCCGGAGGGGTTTACAAGAGACCCAGTACTTC TRBJ2-5 TRBV5-1 many NA
CASSFQRTGAINEQYF TGTGCCAGCAGCTTCCAGAGGACAGGGGCAATCAATGAGCAGTACTTC TRBJ2-5 TRBV7-3 NA TRBD1
CASSQDFSGGNTEAFF TGTGCCAGCAGCCAAGATTTCTCCGGGGGGAACACTGAAGCTTTCTTT TRBJ1-1 TRBV4-2 NA NA
CASCGQINQPQHF TGTGCCAGTTGTGGACAGATCAATCAGCCCCAGCATTTT TRBJ1-5 TRBV2 NA NA
CASSKLAAATEQFF TGTGCCAGCAGTAAGCTAGCGGCGGCAACCGAGCAGTTCTTC TRBJ2-1 TRBV6-4 once TRBD2
CASSPQWDSNYGYTF TGTGCCAGCAGCCCACAGTGGGACAGCAACTATGGCTACACCTTC TRBJ1-2 TRBV3-1 few TRBD1
CATSLGGRAATDTQYF TGTGCCACCTCTCTCGGGGGACGAGCGGCTACAGATACGCAGTATTTT TRBJ2-3 TRBV24-1 many NA
CASSLRKSGSALGEQYF TGTGCCAGCAGCTTGAGAAAAAGCGGGAGTGCTTTAGGCGAGCAGTACTTC TRBJ2-7 TRBV5-4 few TRBD2
CASSYRRGTGANVLTF TGTGCCAGCAGTTATAGGAGGGGGACTGGGGCCAACGTCCTGACTTTC TRBJ2-6 TRBV6-6 NA NA
CASSGPRTGGYNQPQHF TGTGCCAGCAGCGGCCCCAGGACAGGGGGCTACAATCAGCCCCAGCATTTT TRBJ1-5 TRBV6-2/TRBV6-3 many TRBD1
CASSPLTGGASEAFF TGTGCCAGCAGTCCCCTAACAGGGGGCGCGTCTGAAGCTTTCTTT TRBJ1-1 TRBV27 NA TRBD1
CASTIQASGRETQYF TGTGCCAGCACCATCCAGGCTAGCGGGAGAGAGACCCAGTACTTC TRBJ2-5 TRBV12-3/TRBV12-4 NA TRBD2
CASSFGEGSVFPGELFF TGTGCCAGCAGTTTTGGGGAGGGATCGGTTTTCCCCGGGGAGCTGTTTTTT TRBJ2-2 TRBV12-3/TRBV12-4 NA TRBD2
CASSSIARAGPQETQYF TGTGCCAGCAGCTCAATTGCCAGAGCGGGTCCTCAAGAGACCCAGTACTTC TRBJ2-5 TRBV9 many NA
CSVASPVTEAFF TGCAGTGTAGCGTCACCCGTCACTGAAGCTTTCTTT TRBJ1-1 TRBV20-1 many NA
CASSLRTSGGMSQETQYF TGTGCCAGCAGCTTAAGGACTAGCGGGGGGATGAGCCAAGAGACCCAGTACTTC TRBJ2-5 TRBV11-2 NA TRBD2
CASTFVAQETQYF TGTGCCAGCACCTTCGTCGCCCAAGAGACCCAGTACTTC TRBJ2-5 TRBV6-6 many NA
CASSPLAGSLDEQYF TGTGCCAGCAGCCCGTTGGCCGGGAGTCTCGACGAGCAGTACTTC TRBJ2-7 TRBV9 few NA
CATSRAGFGIGNEQYF TGTGCCACCAGCAGAGCTGGTTTCGGGATAGGAAACGAGCAGTACTTC TRBJ2-7 TRBV15 once NA
CASSYDTGELFF TGTGCCAGCAGTTACGACACCGGGGAGCTGTTTTTT TRBJ2-2 TRBV6-5 many NA
CASGTSGGAGELFF TGTGCCAGTGGGACTAGCGGAGGGGCCGGGGAGCTGTTTTTT TRBJ2-2 TRBV27 few TRBD2
CAGSSGRLSTDTQYF TGTGCCGGCAGCTCTGGACGGCTGAGCACAGATACGCAGTATTTT TRBJ2-3 TRBV11-2 NA NA
CASSPGLVKDTQYF TGTGCCAGCTCACCGGGACTAGTCAAAGATACGCAGTATTTT TRBJ2-3 TRBV18 many TRBD2
CSASLGLYSAVRSDNEQFF TGCAGTGCTAGTCTGGGTCTGTACTCGGCTGTGCGGTCCGACAATGAGCAGTTCTTC TRBJ2-1 TRBV20-1 NA NA
CSASPVGLYGYTF TGCAGTGCTAGCCCGGTAGGGCTCTATGGCTACACCTTC TRBJ1-2 TRBV20-1 few NA